This TCR beta chain was retrieved from a study of cytomegalovirus exposure and HLA in healthy donors. Background on the study: From some 180 million T cells, an earlier analysis saw roughly 100 million unique TCR beta sequences.

Study-wide results and limits: The authors excluded some V segments, including TRBV6-2 and TRBV6-3, as indistinguishable. In a later analysis, V- and J-gene trimming of beta chains associated with a DCLRE1C missense variant, replicated independently. Donors belonging to an Asian-associated ancestry cluster reportedly showed fewer N-insertions in productive TCRs than the 666-donor mean, according to what a later analysis found.

This CDR3 region has 16 residues. CDR1 GTSNPN and CDR2 SVGIG come from the germline V gene (reference sequence). V gave up 0 bases and J gave up 0 bases, with 12 bases separating them. This PCR relied on a set of 60 Vbeta primers and 13 Jbeta primers. TCRdb's copy holds only in-frame clones and misses some; the assay was immunoSEQ multiplex PCR. The table lists roughly 99,000 clones, roughly 70% of them singletons. With respect to this clone: Its antigen is currently unknown.

The sequencing sample was made of PBMCs. This receptor was taken from a male donor in good health and CMV-seronegative. The genes are TRBV30 and TRBJ1-3; no reliable D call. The CDR3 DNA reads as TGTGCCTGGAGTGTATTTAACAGCGGCTCTGGAAACACCATATATTTT. This encodes CAWSVFNSGSGNTIYF.